This entry lists 25 T cell receptor beta chains sequenced from one sample in a study of identical twins. TCRdb passed the 5' RACE reads through MiXCR, listing each CDR3 protein once. The table lists 550,000 to 800,000 distinct CDR3 sequences, 7.1% of them singletons. Another study also made use of these data, one on yellow fever vaccine responses in identical twins.

The sample was PBMCs. Receptors originate from a woman in her late teens or twenties in good health.

This clonotype showed up many times. CDR3: CASTTWRGEETQYF. The CDR3 DNA reads TGTGCCAGCACCACTTGGCGGGGGGAAGAGACCCAGTACTTC. The J gene is TRBJ2-5, the V gene TRBV12-3 or TRBV12-4; 8 bases align to TRBD2. The CDR3 loop spans 14 amino acids. Trimming at V came to 7 bases and at J to 3 bases, leaving 7 bases not matched to a gene.

V usage is TRBV24-1 and J usage is TRBJ2-2; a weak D match, TRBD1 (6 bases). The CDR3 loop spans 15 amino acids. Germline CDR1 and CDR2: KGHDR and SFDVKD. Trimming pared 4 bases from V and 8 bases from J, leaving 16 bases between. The chain's CDR3 is CATSDPLRTAGELFF. The CDR3, as DNA: TGTGCCACCAGTGACCCCCTCCGGACAGCTGGGGAGCTGTTTTTT.

This clonotype was detected many times. The CDR3 loop reads CASSLGDSFYNEQFF. The DNA for the CDR3 is TGTGCCAGCAGCTTAGGGGACAGTTTCTACAATGAGCAGTTCTTC. The rearrangement uses TRBV7-9 and TRBJ2-1; TRBD1 matches 7 bases. Germline CDR1 SEHNR, CDR2 FQNEAQ (reference sequence). The length of the CDR3 is 15 residues. V was pared by 1 base and J by 3 bases, with 3 bases of the junction left unmatched.

The sample holds a few counts of this clonotype. The chain links TRBV7-6 to TRBJ2-6; D is possibly TRBD1 (6 bases). The germline V gene encodes CDR1 SGHVS and CDR2 FNYEAQ. The CDR3 has 15 residues. V was shortened by 6 bases and J by 4 bases, with 13 bases between the two germline ends. CDR3 region: CASRSQGTGANVLTF. The DNA for the CDR3 is TGTGCCAGCAGGTCACAGGGCACCGGGGCCAACGTCCTGACTTTC.

This clonotype was found a few times. The V and J genes are TRBV29-1 and TRBJ2-3; TRBD1 aligns across 7 bases. Germline-derived CDR1 and CDR2 are SQVTM and ANQGSEA. V was pared by 3 bases and J by 2 bases, with 2 bases of the junction left unmatched. CDR3 length equals 13 residues. The CDR3 region has the DNA TGCAGCGTTGAGGGACAGCTCACAGATACGCAGTATTTT. Translating gives CSVEGQLTDTQYF.

The chain couples TRBV20-1 to TRBJ2-5; D is possibly TRBD2 (5 bases). Germline V gene sequence: CDR1 DFQATT, CDR2 SNEGSKA (reference sequence). The CDR3 length is 10 residues. CDR3 sequence (DNA): TGCAGCACTCGGGGAGAGACCCAGTACTTC. Encoded protein: CSTRGETQYF.

Here the CDR3 reads CASNPGDTDTQYF. DNA for the CDR3: TGCGCCAGCAACCCCGGGGACACAGATACGCAGTATTTT. V is TRBV5-1 and J is TRBJ2-3; TRBD2 might be the D (5 bases). CDR3 length equals 13 residues. Germline-derived CDR1 and CDR2 are SGHRS and YFSETQ. V lost 6 bases and J 2 bases, leaving 10 bases between the germline ends.

This clonotype was picked up many times. V gene TRBV10-3 combines with J gene TRBJ2-5; no clear D gene. The CDR3 extends over 11 amino acids. Germline values: CDR1 ENHRY, CDR2 SYGVKD. Trimming took off 7 bases at V and 0 bases at J, with 3 bases between the two ends. The CDR3 DNA sequence: TGTGCCATCAAGGACCAAGAGACCCAGTACTTC. Residues: CAIKDQETQYF.

This clonotype was seen repeatedly, ten times or more. The chain joins TRBV6-5 to TRBJ2-2; D is ambiguous. This CDR3 is 16 amino acids long. The V and J ends lost 4 bases and 1 base respectively, with 13 bases between them. In germline, CDR1 is MNHEY, CDR2 SVGAGI. CDR3 DNA: TGTGCCAGCAGTTCGCCAACAACCTTGAACACCGGGGAGCTGTTTTTT. Protein product: CASSSPTTLNTGELFF.

This clonotype has only a few counts. V gene TRBV9 combines with J gene TRBJ2-1, with D tentatively TRBD1 (6 bases). Trimming cost V 4 bases and J 7 bases, with 12 bases left between them. CDR3 size: 13 residues. Germline values: CDR1 SGDLS, CDR2 YYNGEE. CDR3 region: CASSLQGTNEQFF. The CDR3 DNA reads as TGTGCCAGCAGCCTACAGGGAACGAATGAGCAGTTCTTC.

This clonotype has a count of ten or more. The genes are TRBV5-1 and TRBJ2-2; 10 bases are a match to TRBD1. There are 14 residues in the CDR3. With 3 bases clipped from V and 5 bases from J, the junction kept 1 base outside the gene matches. Germline V gene lookup returns CDR1 SGHRS and CDR2 YFSETQ. CDR3 region: CASSWGQGTGELFF. In DNA, the CDR3 is TGCGCCAGCAGCTGGGGACAGGGGACCGGGGAGCTGTTTTTT. Full variable domain (rest looked up from reference TRBV5-1 and TRBJ2-2): KAGVTQTPRYLIKTRGQQVTLSCSPISGHRSVSWYQQTPGQGLQFLFEYFSETQRNKGNFPGRFSGRQFSNSRSEMNVSTLELGDSALYLCASSWGQGTGELFFGEGSRLTVL.

This clonotype was seen at least ten times. The chain has TRBV6-1 and TRBJ1-1; TRBD1 is a possible D gene (5 bases). The CDR3 extends over 14 amino acids. The V and J ends lost 2 bases and 5 bases respectively, with 12 bases between them. Germline V gene data show CDR1 as MNHNS and CDR2 as SASEGT. The DNA of the CDR3 is TGTGCCAGCAGTGAAAAGGCCGGGGCGACTGAAGCTTTCTTT. Its translation: CASSEKAGATEAFF.

This sequence joins TRBV7-9 and TRBJ2-7; TRBD2 might be the D (6 bases). V shed 3 bases and J shed 5 bases, with 11 bases lying between them. The CDR3 extends over 13 amino acids. Germline V gene lookup returns CDR1 SEHNR and CDR2 FQNEAQ (reference sequence). The CDR3 DNA sequence: TGTGCCAGCAGCTTGGGCGGGATCAACGAGCAGTACTTC. Its translation: CASSLGGINEQYF. Full variable domain (missing parts from reference TRBV7-9 and TRBJ2-7): DTGVSQNPRHKITKRGQNVTFRCDPISEHNRLYWYRQTLGQGPEFLTYFQNEAQLEKSRLLSDRFSAERPKGSFSTLEIQRTEQGDSAMYLCASSLGGINEQYFGPGTRLTVT.

This clonotype was recorded a few times. The rearrangement uses TRBV25-1 and TRBJ2-1; 9 bases are shared with TRBD1. Germline CDR1 MGHDK, CDR2 SYGVNS. The CDR3 loop spans 15 amino acids. V shed 6 bases, J shed 4 bases, and the junction held 7 bases outside the gene matches. The CDR3 coding sequence is TGTGCCAGCAGCCTTGGGGACAGGGCGTACAATGAGCAGTTCTTC. Translation: CASSLGDRAYNEQFF.

This clonotype was found a few times. The chain has TRBV6-2 or TRBV6-3 and TRBJ1-5; 7 bases are shared with TRBD1. Trimming at V came to 4 bases and at J to 4 bases, leaving 19 bases not matched to a gene. Germline V gene data show CDR1 as MNHEY and CDR2 as SVGEGT. The CDR3 spans 19 residues. The CDR3 reads CASSSWTGPRSSQNQPQHF. DNA of the CDR3: TGTGCCAGCAGTTCATGGACAGGCCCTCGAAGTTCCCAAAATCAGCCCCAGCATTTT.

This clonotype was picked up many times. This chain joins TRBV12-3 or TRBV12-4 and TRBJ2-1, with 8 bases aligning to TRBD1. The CDR3 totals 16 residues. Trimming cost V 1 base and J 4 bases; bases outside gene matches: 6. This CDR3 reads CASSLGRTGLYNEQFF. The CDR3 DNA is TGTGCCAGCAGTTTAGGAAGGACAGGGCTATACAATGAGCAGTTCTTC.

The table lists this clonotype with a few counts. CDR3 loop: CASSQGPGSGAYGYTF. The CDR3 coding sequence is TGTGCCAGCAGCCAAGGACCAGGTTCAGGAGCCTATGGCTACACCTTC. The V call is TRBV3-1, the J call TRBJ1-2; D unclear. Germline V CDR1 and CDR2: LGHDT, YNNKEL (reference sequence). V lost 1 base to trimming and J lost 4 bases, with 16 bases between them. The CDR3 totals 16 residues. The variable domain in full, completed from reference TRBV3-1 and TRBJ1-2, reads DTAVSQTPKYLVTQMGNDKSIKCEQNLGHDTMYWYKQDSKKFLKIMFSYNNKELIINETVPNRFSPKSPDKAHLNLHINSLELGDSAVYFCASSQGPGSGAYGYTFGSGTRLTVV.

This clonotype has a count of ten or more. V and J are TRBV20-1 and TRBJ2-3, with D possibly being TRBD2 (6 bases). The V gene's germline CDR1 is DFQATT and CDR2 SNEGSKA (reference sequence). The CDR3 runs 16 residues. CDR3 sequence (DNA): TGCAGCACCAAGGCGGAGGGCCGTGGATCTTTTGATACGCAGTATTTT. Protein product: CSTKAEGRGSFDTQYF.

This clonotype was found many times. The chain employs TRBV12-3 or TRBV12-4 and TRBJ2-1, with TRBD2 as a possible D gene (6 bases). This CDR3 contains 12 residues. V was pared by 5 bases and J by 13 bases, with 15 bases between. In DNA form, the CDR3 reads TGTGCCAGCAGTCCGGGGACTGGTCGTCAGTTCTTC. Translating gives CASSPGTGRQFF.

This clonotype was picked up a small number of times. J is TRBJ2-7 and V is TRBV28, with D possibly matching TRBD1 (9 bases). Germline V gene data show CDR1 as MDHEN and CDR2 as SYDVKM. Trimming removed 5 bases at V and 4 bases at J, with 15 bases between. This CDR3 is 14 amino acids long. For the CDR3, the DNA is TGTGCCAGCAGTCCGGGGGGGACAGGGTACGAGCAGTACGTC. As protein: CASSPGGTGYEQYV.

The genes are TRBV12-5 and TRBJ2-1; a possible D gene is TRBD2 (5 bases). Germline V gene lookup returns CDR1 LGHNT and CDR2 FRNRAP. The length of the CDR3 is 14 residues. Trimming stripped 6 bases from V and 9 bases from J, with 18 bases between. This CDR3 reads CASGNAGRAGEQFF. The CDR3 nucleotides are TGTGCTAGTGGCAACGCGGGTAGAGCCGGTGAGCAGTTCTTC.

The rearrangement links TRBV9 to TRBJ2-3; no firm D call. The V end lost 0 bases, the J end lost 2 bases, and 10 bases lay between the germline ends. There are 15 residues in the CDR3. Germline assignment: CDR1 SGDLS and CDR2 YYNGEE. Here the CDR3 reads CASSVGLAHTDTQYF. In DNA, the CDR3 is TGTGCCAGCAGCGTAGGATTAGCCCACACAGATACGCAGTATTTT. Filled out from reference TRBV9 and TRBJ2-3, the complete variable domain reads DSGVTQTPKHLITATGQRVTLRCSPRSGDLSVYWYQQSLDQGLQFLIQYYNGEERAKGNILERFSAQQFPDLHSELNLSSLELGDSALYFCASSVGLAHTDTQYFGPGTRLTVL.

This clonotype was recorded many times. The V gene is TRBV10-3, the J gene TRBJ1-1, with 10 bases identical to TRBD1. Germline CDR1 and CDR2: ENHRY and SYGVKD. The CDR3 has 15 residues. Trimming cost V 3 bases and J 6 bases; bases outside gene matches: 7. The CDR3: CAISDLDRGTAEAFF. The DNA of the CDR3 is TGTGCCATCAGTGACCTGGACAGGGGGACGGCTGAAGCTTTCTTT.

This clonotype has a handful of counts. The V call is TRBV5-1, the J call TRBJ2-7; tentatively, D is TRBD1 (5 bases). The germline V gene has CDR1 SGHRS and CDR2 YFSETQ. Deletions cut 4 bases from V and 4 bases from J, with 15 bases between. The CDR3 loop spans 14 amino acids. The CDR3: CASSPPGREYEQYV. The CDR3 DNA sequence: TGCGCCAGCAGCCCCCCGGGCAGGGAATACGAGCAGTACGTC.

This clonotype was counted at least ten times. The chain uses TRBV10-3 and TRBJ2-2; D unresolved. Trimming shortened V by 0 bases and J by 1 base, and 9 bases separated the two germline ends. CDR3 size: 16 residues. Per the germline V gene, CDR1 is ENHRY and CDR2 is SYGVKD. In DNA, the CDR3 is TGTGCCATCAGTGAGTCGGTAGCTCAGAACACCGGGGAGCTGTTTTTT. Residues: CAISESVAQNTGELFF.